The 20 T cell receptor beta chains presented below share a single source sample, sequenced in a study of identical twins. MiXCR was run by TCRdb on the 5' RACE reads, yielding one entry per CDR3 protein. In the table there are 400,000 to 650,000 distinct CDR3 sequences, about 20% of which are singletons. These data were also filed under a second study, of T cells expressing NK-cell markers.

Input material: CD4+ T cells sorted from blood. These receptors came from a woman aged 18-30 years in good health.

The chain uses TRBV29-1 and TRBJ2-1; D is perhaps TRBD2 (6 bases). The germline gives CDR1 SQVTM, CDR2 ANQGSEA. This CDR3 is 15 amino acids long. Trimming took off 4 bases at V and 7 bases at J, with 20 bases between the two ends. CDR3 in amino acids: CSVGRREPPSNEQFF. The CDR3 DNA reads TGCAGCGTTGGTCGGAGGGAGCCCCCCTCGAATGAGCAGTTCTTC.

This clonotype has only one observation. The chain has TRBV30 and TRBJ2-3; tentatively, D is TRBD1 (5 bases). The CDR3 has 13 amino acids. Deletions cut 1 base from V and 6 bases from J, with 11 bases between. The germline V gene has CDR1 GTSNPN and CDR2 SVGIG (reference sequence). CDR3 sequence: CAWSADIRDTQYF. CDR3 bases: TGTGCCTGGAGTGCGGACATTAGGGATACGCAGTATTTT.

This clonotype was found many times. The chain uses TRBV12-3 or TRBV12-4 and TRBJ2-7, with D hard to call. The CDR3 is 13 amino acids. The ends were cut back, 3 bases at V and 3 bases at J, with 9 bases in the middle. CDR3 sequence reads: CASSLAADYEQYF. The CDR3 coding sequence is TGTGCCAGCAGTTTGGCGGCAGACTACGAGCAGTACTTC.

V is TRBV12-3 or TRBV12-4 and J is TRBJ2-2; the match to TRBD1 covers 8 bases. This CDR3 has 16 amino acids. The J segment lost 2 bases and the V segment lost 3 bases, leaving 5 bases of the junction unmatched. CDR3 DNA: TGTGCCAGCAGTTTTCAGGGGGCGGCAAACACCGGGGAGCTGTTTTTT. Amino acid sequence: CASSFQGAANTGELFF.

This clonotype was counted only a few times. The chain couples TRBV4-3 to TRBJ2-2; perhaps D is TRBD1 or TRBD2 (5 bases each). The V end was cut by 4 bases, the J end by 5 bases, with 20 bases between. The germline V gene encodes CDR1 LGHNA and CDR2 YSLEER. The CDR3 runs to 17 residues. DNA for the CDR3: TGCGCCAGCAGCCCAAAGGGGCTCTCCTCGGGGACCGGGGAGCTGTTTTTT. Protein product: CASSPKGLSSGTGELFF.

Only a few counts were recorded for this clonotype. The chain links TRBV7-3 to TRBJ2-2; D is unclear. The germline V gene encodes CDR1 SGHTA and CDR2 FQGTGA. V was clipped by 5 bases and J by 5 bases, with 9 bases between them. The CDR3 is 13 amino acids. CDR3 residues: CASSHGSTGELFF. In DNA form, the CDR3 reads TGTGCCAGCAGCCACGGGTCTACCGGGGAGCTGTTTTTT.

CDR3 nucleotide sequence: TGCAGTCCGGGGACTAGCGGGAGGTCGATAGATACGCAGTATTTT. Encoded protein: CSPGTSGRSIDTQYF. The rearrangement links TRBV20-1 to TRBJ2-3; 15 positions agree with TRBD2. The CDR3 contains 15 residues. With V trimmed by 8 bases and J by 5 bases, 8 bases remained unmatched. CDR1 and CDR2 from the germline V gene are DFQATT and SNEGSKA (reference sequence).

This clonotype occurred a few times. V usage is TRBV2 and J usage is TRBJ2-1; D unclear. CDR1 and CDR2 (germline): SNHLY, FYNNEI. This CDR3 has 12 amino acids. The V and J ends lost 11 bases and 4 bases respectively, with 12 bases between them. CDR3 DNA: TGTGCCGGCACCTCCGGGTACAATGAGCAGTTCTTC. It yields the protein CAGTSGYNEQFF.

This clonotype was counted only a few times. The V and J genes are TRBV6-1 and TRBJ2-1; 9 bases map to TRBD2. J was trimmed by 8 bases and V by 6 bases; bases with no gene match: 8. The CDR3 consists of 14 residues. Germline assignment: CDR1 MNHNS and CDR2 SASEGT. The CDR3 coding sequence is TGTGCCAGCAGGATAACCGGGACTAGCTATGAGCAGTTCTTC. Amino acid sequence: CASRITGTSYEQFF.

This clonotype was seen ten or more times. CDR3 sequence (DNA): TGTGCCAGCAGTTTAGCAACAGCCAACACTGAAGCTTTCTTT. Translated, it gives CASSLATANTEAFF. This sequence joins TRBV12-3 or TRBV12-4 and TRBJ1-1; D not resolved. Trimming shortened V by 0 bases and J by 2 bases, and 7 bases separated the two germline ends. This CDR3 comprises 14 residues.

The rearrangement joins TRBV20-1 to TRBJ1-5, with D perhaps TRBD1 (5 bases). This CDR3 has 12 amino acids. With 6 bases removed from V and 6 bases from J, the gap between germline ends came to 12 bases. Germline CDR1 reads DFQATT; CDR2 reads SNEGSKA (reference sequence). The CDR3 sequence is CSARLGTQPQHF. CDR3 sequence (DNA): TGCAGTGCAAGACTAGGGACTCAGCCCCAGCATTTT.

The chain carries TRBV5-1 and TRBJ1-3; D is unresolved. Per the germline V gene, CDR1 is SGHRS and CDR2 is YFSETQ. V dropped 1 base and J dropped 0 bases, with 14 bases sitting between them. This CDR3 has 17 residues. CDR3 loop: CASSLTAGALSGNTIYF. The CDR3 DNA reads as TGCGCCAGCAGCTTGACGGCCGGTGCACTCTCTGGAAACACCATATATTTT. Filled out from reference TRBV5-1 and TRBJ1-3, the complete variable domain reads KAGVTQTPRYLIKTRGQQVTLSCSPISGHRSVSWYQQTPGQGLQFLFEYFSETQRNKGNFPGRFSGRQFSNSRSEMNVSTLELGDSALYLCASSLTAGALSGNTIYFGEGSWLTVV.

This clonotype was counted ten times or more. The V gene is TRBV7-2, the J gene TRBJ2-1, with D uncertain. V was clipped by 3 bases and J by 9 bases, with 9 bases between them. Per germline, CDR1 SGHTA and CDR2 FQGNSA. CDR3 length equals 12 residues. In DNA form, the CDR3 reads TGTGCCAGCAGCTTTATCGGCGGTGAGCAGTTCTTC. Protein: CASSFIGGEQFF.

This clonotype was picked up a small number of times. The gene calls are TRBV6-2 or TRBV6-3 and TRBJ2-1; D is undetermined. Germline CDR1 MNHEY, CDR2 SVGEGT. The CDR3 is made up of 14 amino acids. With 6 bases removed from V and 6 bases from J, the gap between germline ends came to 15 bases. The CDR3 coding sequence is TGTGCCAGCAGCCCCAGCTCCAACCCCAATGAGCAGTTCTTC. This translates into CASSPSSNPNEQFF.

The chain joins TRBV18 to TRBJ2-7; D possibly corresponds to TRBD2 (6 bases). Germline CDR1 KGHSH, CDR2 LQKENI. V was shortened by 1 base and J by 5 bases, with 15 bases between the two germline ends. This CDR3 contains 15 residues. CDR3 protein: CASSPLGGERDEQYF. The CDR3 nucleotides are TGTGCCAGCTCACCACTTGGAGGGGAACGAGACGAGCAGTACTTC.

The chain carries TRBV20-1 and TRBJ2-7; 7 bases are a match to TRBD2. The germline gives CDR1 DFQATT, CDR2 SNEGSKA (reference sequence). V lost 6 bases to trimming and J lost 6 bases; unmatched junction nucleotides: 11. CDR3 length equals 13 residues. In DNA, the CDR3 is TGCAGTGCCGCGGAATACGGGGAGGGCGAGCAGTACTTC. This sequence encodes CSAAEYGEGEQYF.

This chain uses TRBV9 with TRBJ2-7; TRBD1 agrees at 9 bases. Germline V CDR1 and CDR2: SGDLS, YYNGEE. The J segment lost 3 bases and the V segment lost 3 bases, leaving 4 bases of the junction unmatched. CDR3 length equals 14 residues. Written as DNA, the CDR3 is TGTGCCAGCAGCGGGGGACAGGGTTTCTACGAGCAGTACTTC. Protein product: CASSGGQGFYEQYF.

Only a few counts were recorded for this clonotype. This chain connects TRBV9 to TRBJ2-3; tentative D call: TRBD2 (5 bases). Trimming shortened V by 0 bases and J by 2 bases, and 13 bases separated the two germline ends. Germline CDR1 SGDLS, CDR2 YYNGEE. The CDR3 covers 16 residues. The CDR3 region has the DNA TGTGCCAGCAGCGTAGTTCCAGCGGACCCCACAGATACGCAGTATTTT. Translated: CASSVVPADPTDTQYF.

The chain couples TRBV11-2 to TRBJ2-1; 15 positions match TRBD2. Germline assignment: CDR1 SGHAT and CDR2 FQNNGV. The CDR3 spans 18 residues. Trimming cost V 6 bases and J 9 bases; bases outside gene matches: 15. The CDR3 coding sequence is TGTGCCAGCAGTTGGGGACTAGCGGGAGGACAAGGTGCGAGTGAGCAGTTCTTC. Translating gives CASSWGLAGGQGASEQFF.

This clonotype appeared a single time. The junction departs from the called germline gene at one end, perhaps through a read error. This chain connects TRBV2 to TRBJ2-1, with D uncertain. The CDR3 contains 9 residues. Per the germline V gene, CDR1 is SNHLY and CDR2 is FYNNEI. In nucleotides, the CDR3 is TGTGCCAGCGGAAACCCCGACCTCTTC. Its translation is CASGNPDLF.